These 3 T cell receptor beta chains were all obtained from the same sample, sequenced in a study of blood T cell repertoires in COVID-19. Clones were read by immunoSEQ multiplex PCR, and TCRdb kept only the in-frame ones, dropping some. The profile covers about 480,000 clones, with roughly 88% appearing a single time and about 2% taken by the ten largest. Source material: PBMCs or T cells enriched from blood (not recorded which). The receptor source for this set is a woman between 40 and 55 years old who had recovered from COVID-19.

This clone was seen only once. The V and J genes are TRBV27 and TRBJ1-1; a possible D gene is TRBD1 (5 bases). Germline values: CDR1 MNHEY, CDR2 SMNVEV (reference sequence). The V and J ends lost 2 bases and 5 bases respectively, with 18 bases between them. The CDR3 spans 16 residues. CDR3 amino acids: CASSLEVSRVRTEAFF. DNA for the CDR3: TGTGCCAGCAGTTTAGAGGTCAGCAGGGTGCGTACTGAAGCTTTCTTT.

J is TRBJ1-5 and V is TRBV7-2; 10 bases match TRBD1. The CDR3 sequence is 18 residues long. V was pared by 4 bases and J by 0 bases, with 9 bases of the junction left unmatched. In germline, CDR1 is SGHTA, CDR2 FQGNSA. The CDR3 sequence is CASSSGQGPTYSNQPQHF. CDR3 coding DNA: TGTGCCAGCAGCTCGGGACAGGGGCCTACCTATAGCAATCAGCCCCAGCATTTT. The full variable domain, with the rest looked up from reference TRBV7-2 and TRBJ1-5, is GAGVSQSPSNKVTEKGKDVELRCDPISGHTALYWYRQSLGQGLEFLIYFQGNSAPDKSGLPSDRFSAERTGGSVSTLTIQRTQQEDSAVYLCASSSGQGPTYSNQPQHFGDGTRLSIL.

This chain joins TRBV7-2 and TRBJ2-1; 7 bases match TRBD2. This CDR3 has 12 amino acids. J lost 12 bases, V lost 5 bases, and 7 bases had no gene match. Germline loops: CDR1 SGHTA, CDR2 FQGNSA. CDR3 DNA: TGTGCCAGCAGCCTGAGCGGGGTTTGGCAGTTCTTC. It codes for CASSLSGVWQFF.